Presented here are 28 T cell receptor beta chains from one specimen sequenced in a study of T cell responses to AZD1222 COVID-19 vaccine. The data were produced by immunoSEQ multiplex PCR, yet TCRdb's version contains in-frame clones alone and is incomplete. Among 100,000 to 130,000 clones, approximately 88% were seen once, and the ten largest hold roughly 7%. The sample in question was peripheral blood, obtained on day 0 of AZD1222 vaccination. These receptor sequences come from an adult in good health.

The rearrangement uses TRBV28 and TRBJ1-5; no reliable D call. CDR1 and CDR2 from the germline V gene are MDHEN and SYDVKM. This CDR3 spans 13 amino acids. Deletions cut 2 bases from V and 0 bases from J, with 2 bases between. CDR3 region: CASSLSSNQPQHF. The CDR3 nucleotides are TGTGCCAGCAGTTTAAGTAGCAATCAGCCCCAGCATTTT.

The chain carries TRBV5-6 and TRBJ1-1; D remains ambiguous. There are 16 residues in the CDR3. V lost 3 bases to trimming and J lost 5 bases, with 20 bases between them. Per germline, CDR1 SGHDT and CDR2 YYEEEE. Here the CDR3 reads CASSSLNAENRTEAFF. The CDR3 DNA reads TGTGCCAGCAGCTCACTCAATGCCGAAAATCGGACTGAAGCTTTCTTT.

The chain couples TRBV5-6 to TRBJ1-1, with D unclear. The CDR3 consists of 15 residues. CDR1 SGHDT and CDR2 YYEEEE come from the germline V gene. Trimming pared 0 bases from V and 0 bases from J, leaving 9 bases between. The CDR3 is CASSLAYSLNTEAFF. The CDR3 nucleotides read TGTGCCAGCAGCTTGGCCTACAGTTTGAACACTGAAGCTTTCTTT.

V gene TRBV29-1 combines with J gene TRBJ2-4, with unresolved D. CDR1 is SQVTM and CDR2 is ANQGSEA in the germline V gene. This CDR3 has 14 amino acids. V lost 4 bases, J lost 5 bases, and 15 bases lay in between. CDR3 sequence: CSVGEGNPQNIQYF. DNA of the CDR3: TGCAGCGTTGGGGAAGGGAACCCCCAAAACATTCAGTACTTC.

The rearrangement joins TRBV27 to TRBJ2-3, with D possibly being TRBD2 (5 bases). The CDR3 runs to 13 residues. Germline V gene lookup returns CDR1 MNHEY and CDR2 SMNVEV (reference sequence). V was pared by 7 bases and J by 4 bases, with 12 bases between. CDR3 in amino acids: CASMRTRADTQYF. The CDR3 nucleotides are TGTGCCAGCATGCGGACTCGGGCAGATACGCAGTATTTT.

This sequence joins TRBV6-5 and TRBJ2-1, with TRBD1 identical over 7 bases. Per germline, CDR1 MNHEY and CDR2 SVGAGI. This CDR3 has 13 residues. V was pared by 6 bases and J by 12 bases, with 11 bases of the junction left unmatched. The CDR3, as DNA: TGTGCCAGCAGCCCCAAACAGAGGACAGGGCAGTTCTTC. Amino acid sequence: CASSPKQRTGQFF.

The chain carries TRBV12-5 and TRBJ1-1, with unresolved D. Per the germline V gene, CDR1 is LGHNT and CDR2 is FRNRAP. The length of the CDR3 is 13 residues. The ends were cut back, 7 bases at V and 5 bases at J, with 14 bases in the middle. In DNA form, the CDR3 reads TGTGCTAGTGTCCGGGGAACTCGTACTGAAGCTTTCTTT. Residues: CASVRGTRTEAFF.

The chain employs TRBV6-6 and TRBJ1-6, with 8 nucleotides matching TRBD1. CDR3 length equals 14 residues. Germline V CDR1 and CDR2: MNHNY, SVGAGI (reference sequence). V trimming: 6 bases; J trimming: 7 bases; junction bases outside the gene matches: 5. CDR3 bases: TGTGCCAGCAGCCTAGGACAGGGAAATTCACCCCTCCACTTT. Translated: CASSLGQGNSPLHF.

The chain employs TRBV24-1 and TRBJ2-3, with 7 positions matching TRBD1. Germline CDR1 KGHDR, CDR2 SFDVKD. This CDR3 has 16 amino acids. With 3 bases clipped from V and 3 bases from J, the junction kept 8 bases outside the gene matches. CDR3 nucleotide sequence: TGTGCCACCAGTGATGGGACAGCCCGTGGGACAGATACGCAGTATTTT. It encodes CATSDGTARGTDTQYF.

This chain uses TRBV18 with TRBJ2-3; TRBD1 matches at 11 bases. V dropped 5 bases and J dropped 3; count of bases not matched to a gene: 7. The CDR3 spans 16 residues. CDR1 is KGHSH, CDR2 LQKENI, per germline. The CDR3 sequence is CASSFRTGGRTDTQYF. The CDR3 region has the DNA TGTGCCAGCTCATTCCGGACAGGGGGCAGGACAGATACGCAGTATTTT.

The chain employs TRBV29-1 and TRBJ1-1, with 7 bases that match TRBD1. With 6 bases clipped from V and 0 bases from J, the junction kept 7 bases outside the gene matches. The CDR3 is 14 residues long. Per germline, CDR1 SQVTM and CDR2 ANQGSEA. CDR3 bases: TGCAGCGTCCAAGGACAGGTCCTGAACACTGAAGCTTTCTTT. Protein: CSVQGQVLNTEAFF.

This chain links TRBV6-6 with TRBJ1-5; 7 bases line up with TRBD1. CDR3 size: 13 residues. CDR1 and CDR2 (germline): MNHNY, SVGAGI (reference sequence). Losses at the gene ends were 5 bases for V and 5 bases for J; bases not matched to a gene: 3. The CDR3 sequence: CASSTTGDQPQHF. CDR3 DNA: TGTGCCAGCAGTACTACAGGGGATCAGCCCCAGCATTTT.

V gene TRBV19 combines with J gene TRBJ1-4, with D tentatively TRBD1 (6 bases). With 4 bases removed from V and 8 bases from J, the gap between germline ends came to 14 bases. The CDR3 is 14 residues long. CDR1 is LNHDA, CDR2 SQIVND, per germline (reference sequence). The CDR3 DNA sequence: TGTGCCAGTAGTAGAGGACAGATGTCCGAAAAACTGTTTTTT. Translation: CASSRGQMSEKLFF.

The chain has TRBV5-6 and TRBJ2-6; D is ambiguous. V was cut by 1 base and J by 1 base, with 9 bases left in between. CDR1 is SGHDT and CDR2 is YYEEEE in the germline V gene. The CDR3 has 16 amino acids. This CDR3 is CASSLNSFSGANVLTF. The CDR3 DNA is TGTGCCAGCAGCTTGAACAGTTTTTCTGGGGCCAACGTCCTGACTTTC.

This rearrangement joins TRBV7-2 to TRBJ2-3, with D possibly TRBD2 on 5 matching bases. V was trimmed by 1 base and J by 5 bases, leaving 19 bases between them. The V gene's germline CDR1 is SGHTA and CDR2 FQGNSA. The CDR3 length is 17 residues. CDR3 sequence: CASSLERLLVGEDTQYF. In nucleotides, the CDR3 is TGTGCCAGCAGCTTAGAGAGGTTACTAGTTGGAGAAGATACGCAGTATTTT. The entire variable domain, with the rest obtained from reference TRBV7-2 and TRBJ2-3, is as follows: GAGVSQSPSNKVTEKGKDVELRCDPISGHTALYWYRQSLGQGLEFLIYFQGNSAPDKSGLPSDRFSAERTGGSVSTLTIQRTQQEDSAVYLCASSLERLLVGEDTQYFGPGTRLTVL.

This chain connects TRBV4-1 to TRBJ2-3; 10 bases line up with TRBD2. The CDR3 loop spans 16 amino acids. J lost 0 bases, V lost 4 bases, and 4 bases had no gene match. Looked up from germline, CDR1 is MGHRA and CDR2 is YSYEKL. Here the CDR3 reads CASSPGLAISTDTQYF. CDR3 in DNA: TGCGCCAGCAGCCCGGGACTAGCGATTAGCACAGATACGCAGTATTTT.

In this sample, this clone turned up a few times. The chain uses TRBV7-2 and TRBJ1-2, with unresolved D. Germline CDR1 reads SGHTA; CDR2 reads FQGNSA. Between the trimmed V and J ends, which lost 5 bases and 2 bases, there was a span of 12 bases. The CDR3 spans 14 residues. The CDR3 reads CASSPDSRNYGYTF. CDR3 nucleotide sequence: TGTGCCAGCAGCCCTGATTCCAGAAACTATGGCTACACCTTC.

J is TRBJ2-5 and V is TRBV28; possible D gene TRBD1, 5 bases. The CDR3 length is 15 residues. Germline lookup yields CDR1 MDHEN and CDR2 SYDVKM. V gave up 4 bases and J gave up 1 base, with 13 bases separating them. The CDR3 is CASSSPAQVQETQYF. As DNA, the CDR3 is TGTGCCAGCAGTTCACCAGCACAGGTCCAAGAGACCCAGTACTTC.

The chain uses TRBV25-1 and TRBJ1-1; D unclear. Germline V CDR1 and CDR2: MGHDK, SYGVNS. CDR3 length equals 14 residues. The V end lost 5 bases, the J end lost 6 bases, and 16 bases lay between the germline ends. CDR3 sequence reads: CASSRLSGRAEAFF. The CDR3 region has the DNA TGTGCCAGCAGTCGTTTGTCCGGGAGGGCTGAAGCTTTCTTT. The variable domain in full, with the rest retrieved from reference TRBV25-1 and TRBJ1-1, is EADIYQTPRYLVIGTGKKITLECSQTMGHDKMYWYQQDPGMELHLIHYSYGVNSTEKGDLSSESTVSRIRTEHFPLTLESARPSHTSQYLCASSRLSGRAEAFFGQGTRLTVV.

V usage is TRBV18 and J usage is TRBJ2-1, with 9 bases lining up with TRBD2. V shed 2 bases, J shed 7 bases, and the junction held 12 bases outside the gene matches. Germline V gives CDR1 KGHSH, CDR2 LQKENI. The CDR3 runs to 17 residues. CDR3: CASSPSPLAGNENEQFF. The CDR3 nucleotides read TGTGCCAGCTCACCATCCCCCCTAGCGGGAAATGAGAATGAGCAGTTCTTC.

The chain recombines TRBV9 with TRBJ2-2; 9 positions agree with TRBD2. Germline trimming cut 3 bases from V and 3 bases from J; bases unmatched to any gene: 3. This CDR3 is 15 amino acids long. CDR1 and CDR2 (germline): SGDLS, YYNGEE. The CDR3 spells CASSAGLADTGELFF. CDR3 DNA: TGTGCCAGCAGCGCGGGACTAGCTGACACCGGGGAGCTGTTTTTT.

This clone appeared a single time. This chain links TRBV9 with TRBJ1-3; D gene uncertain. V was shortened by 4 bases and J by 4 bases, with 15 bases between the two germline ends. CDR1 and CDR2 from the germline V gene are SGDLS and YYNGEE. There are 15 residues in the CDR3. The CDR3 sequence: CASSPRTGSGNTIYF. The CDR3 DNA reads TGTGCCAGCAGCCCGCGGACGGGTTCGGGAAACACCATATATTTT.

The CDR3 is CASSLALALSYEQYF. CDR3 nucleotide sequence: TGTGCCAGCAGTTTAGCACTAGCGCTCTCCTACGAGCAGTACTTC. This rearrangement joins TRBV27 to TRBJ2-7; 7 bases agree with TRBD2. The CDR3 is 15 residues long. The ends lost 2 bases at V and 0 bases at J; junction bases unmatched: 4. CDR1 and CDR2 from the germline V gene are MNHEY and SMNVEV (reference sequence).

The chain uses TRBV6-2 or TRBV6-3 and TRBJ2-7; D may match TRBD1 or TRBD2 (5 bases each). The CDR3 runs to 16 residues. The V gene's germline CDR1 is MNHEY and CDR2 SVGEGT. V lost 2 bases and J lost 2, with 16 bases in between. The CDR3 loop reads CASSYPLRGRAYEQYF. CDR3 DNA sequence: TGTGCCAGCAGTTACCCCTTAAGGGGACGGGCCTACGAGCAGTACTTC.

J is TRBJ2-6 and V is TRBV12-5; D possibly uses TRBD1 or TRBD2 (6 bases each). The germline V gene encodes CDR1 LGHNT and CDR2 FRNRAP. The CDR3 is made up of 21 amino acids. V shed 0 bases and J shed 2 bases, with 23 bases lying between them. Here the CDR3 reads CASGLVLSRRGNGAGANVLTF. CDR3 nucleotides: TGTGCTAGTGGTTTGGTACTTTCTAGGAGGGGGAACGGTGCTGGGGCCAACGTCCTGACTTTC.

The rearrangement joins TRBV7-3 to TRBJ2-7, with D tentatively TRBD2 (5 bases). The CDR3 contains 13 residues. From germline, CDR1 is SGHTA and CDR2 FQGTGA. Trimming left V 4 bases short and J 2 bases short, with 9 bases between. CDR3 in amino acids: CASSSDGAYEQYF. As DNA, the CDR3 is TGTGCCAGCAGCTCAGACGGGGCCTACGAGCAGTACTTC.

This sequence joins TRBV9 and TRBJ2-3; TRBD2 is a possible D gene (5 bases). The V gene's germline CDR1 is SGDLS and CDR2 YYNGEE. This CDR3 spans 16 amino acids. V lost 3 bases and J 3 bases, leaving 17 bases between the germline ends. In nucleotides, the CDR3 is TGTGCCAGCAGCGGCGGACTTCACTCGGGAACAGATACGCAGTATTTT. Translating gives CASSGGLHSGTDTQYF.

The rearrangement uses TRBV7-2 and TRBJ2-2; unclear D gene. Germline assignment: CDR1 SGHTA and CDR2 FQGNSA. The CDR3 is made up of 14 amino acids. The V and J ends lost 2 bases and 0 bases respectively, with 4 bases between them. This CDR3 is CASSLFSNTGELFF. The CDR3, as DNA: TGTGCCAGCAGCTTATTCTCGAACACCGGGGAGCTGTTTTTT.